Listed below are T cell receptor beta chains from one sample, sequenced in a study of blood T cell repertoires in COVID-19. Repertoires were generated with immunoSEQ multiplex PCR, while TCRdb's copy carries only in-frame clones and drops some. The sample yields approximately 200,000 clones, around 86% seen once. The sequenced sample was PBMCs or T cells enriched from blood (not recorded which). Source of these receptors: a woman in her thirties who had recovered from COVID-19. Each CDR3 is given with its conserved first and last residue. The D gene is left open where the match is weak. The size entry is marked missing in some rows and otherwise reads once, few, many or a size class.

J gene: TRBJ2-1; clone size: .; V gene: TRBV28; CDR3 length: 18; D gene: TRBD2; CDR3 protein: CASRSVRGRPASGNEQFF; CDR3 DNA: TGTGCCAGCAGAAGCGTAAGGGGTCGTCCGGCTAGCGGGAATGAGCAGTTCTTC
J gene: TRBJ2-7; clone size: .; V gene: TRBV3-1/TRBV3-2; CDR3 length: 15; D gene: TRBD1; CDR3 protein: CASSQDPGQGLEQYF; CDR3 DNA: TGTGCCAGCAGCCAAGATCCGGGACAGGGGCTCGAGCAGTACTTC
J gene: TRBJ2-5; clone size: .; V gene: TRBV24-1; CDR3 length: 16; D gene: TRBD1; CDR3 protein: CATSGSTGAIQETQYF; CDR3 DNA: TGTGCCACCAGTGGGTCCACAGGGGCCATCCAAGAGACCCAGTACTTC
J gene: TRBJ2-5; clone size: few; V gene: TRBV2; CDR3 length: 13; D gene: .; CDR3 protein: CASSRTLIETQYF; CDR3 DNA: TGTGCCAGCAGTAGAACTTTGATAGAGACCCAGTACTTC
J gene: TRBJ2-1; clone size: .; V gene: TRBV28; CDR3 length: 14; D gene: TRBD2; CDR3 protein: CASSFSSGNNEQFF; CDR3 DNA: TGTGCCAGCAGTTTTTCTAGCGGGAACAATGAGCAGTTCTTC
J gene: TRBJ2-7; clone size: .; V gene: TRBV29-1; CDR3 length: 13; D gene: .; CDR3 protein: CSVGWRGSYEQYF; CDR3 DNA: TGCAGCGTTGGGTGGCGGGGTTCCTACGAGCAGTACTTC
J gene: TRBJ2-7; clone size: .; V gene: TRBV25-1; CDR3 length: 12; D gene: .; CDR3 protein: CASSPRAYEQYF; CDR3 DNA: TGTGCCAGCAGTCCCCGCGCCTACGAGCAGTACTTC
J gene: TRBJ1-1; clone size: .; V gene: TRBV30; CDR3 length: 14; D gene: TRBD1; CDR3 protein: CAWAVRDRSPEAFF; CDR3 DNA: TGTGCCTGGGCCGTGCGGGACAGATCACCTGAAGCTTTCTTT
J gene: TRBJ1-2; clone size: .; V gene: TRBV24-1; CDR3 length: 14; D gene: TRBD1; CDR3 protein: CATSDSPGTGGYTF; CDR3 DNA: TGTGCCACCAGTGATAGTCCCGGGACAGGGGGCTACACCTTC
J gene: TRBJ2-7; clone size: .; V gene: TRBV5-1; CDR3 length: 14; D gene: TRBD2; CDR3 protein: CASSFGRETYEQYF; CDR3 DNA: TGCGCCAGCAGCTTCGGGCGGGAGACCTACGAGCAGTACTTC
J gene: TRBJ1-6; clone size: .; V gene: TRBV5-1; CDR3 length: 15; D gene: .; CDR3 protein: CASSATGRGHSPLHF; CDR3 DNA: TGCGCCAGCAGCGCCACTGGCAGGGGTCATTCACCCCTCCACTTT
J gene: TRBJ2-1; clone size: .; V gene: TRBV5-6; CDR3 length: 16; D gene: TRBD1; CDR3 protein: CASSLAFWTGDNEQFF; CDR3 DNA: TGTGCCAGCAGCTTGGCTTTTTGGACAGGAGACAATGAGCAGTTCTTC
J gene: TRBJ2-7; clone size: .; V gene: TRBV27; CDR3 length: 15; D gene: TRBD2; CDR3 protein: CASSQGTSYAYEQYF; CDR3 DNA: TGTGCCAGCAGTCAGGGGACTAGCTACGCCTACGAGCAGTACTTC
J gene: TRBJ2-5; clone size: once; V gene: TRBV5-5; CDR3 length: 13; D gene: .; CDR3 protein: CASKPDYQETQYF; CDR3 DNA: TGTGCCAGCAAGCCCGATTACCAAGAGACCCAGTACTTC
J gene: TRBJ1-2; clone size: .; V gene: TRBV7-9; CDR3 length: 16; D gene: .; CDR3 protein: CASKPPLGVPHYGYTF; CDR3 DNA: TGTGCCAGTAAGCCCCCGCTTGGAGTCCCTCACTATGGCTACACCTTC
J gene: TRBJ2-7; clone size: .; V gene: TRBV6-5; CDR3 length: 13; D gene: TRBD1; CDR3 protein: CASPGQGRHEQYF; CDR3 DNA: TGTGCGAGCCCCGGACAGGGGAGGCACGAGCAGTACTTC
J gene: TRBJ2-3; clone size: .; V gene: TRBV5-1; CDR3 length: 14; D gene: TRBD1; CDR3 protein: CASRYQGAEDTQYF; CDR3 DNA: TGCGCCAGCCGGTACCAGGGGGCAGAAGATACGCAGTATTTT
J gene: TRBJ2-2; clone size: .; V gene: TRBV2; CDR3 length: 18; D gene: TRBD2; CDR3 protein: CASSERVAGGPLPGELFF; CDR3 DNA: TGTGCCAGCAGTGAGAGGGTAGCGGGAGGGCCCCTCCCCGGGGAGCTGTTTTTT
J gene: TRBJ1-2; clone size: .; V gene: TRBV4-1; CDR3 length: 16; D gene: .; CDR3 protein: CASSQIDTALDYGYTF; CDR3 DNA: TGCGCCAGCAGCCAAATAGACACGGCCCTTGACTATGGCTACACCTTC
J gene: TRBJ2-5; clone size: .; V gene: TRBV7-9; CDR3 length: 16; D gene: TRBD2; CDR3 protein: CASSSGKTSGEETQYF; CDR3 DNA: TGTGCCAGCAGCTCAGGAAAAACTAGCGGGGAAGAGACCCAGTACTTC
J gene: TRBJ1-1; clone size: .; V gene: TRBV27; CDR3 length: 14; D gene: .; CDR3 protein: CASSLRLGVTEAFF; CDR3 DNA: TGTGCCAGCAGTTTAAGGCTAGGTGTGACTGAAGCTTTCTTT
J gene: TRBJ2-1; clone size: .; V gene: TRBV29-1; CDR3 length: 16; D gene: TRBD1; CDR3 protein: CSVEGPDRVSYNEQFF; CDR3 DNA: TGCAGCGTTGAAGGCCCTGACAGGGTCTCCTACAATGAGCAGTTCTTC
J gene: TRBJ1-2; clone size: once; V gene: TRBV28; CDR3 length: 16; D gene: .; CDR3 protein: CASSLYLQETWDGYTF; CDR3 DNA: TGTGCCAGCAGTTTATATTTGCAGGAAACGTGGGATGGCTACACCTTC
J gene: TRBJ2-3; clone size: once; V gene: TRBV5-6; CDR3 length: 19; D gene: .; CDR3 protein: CASSYGRDRQRARPDTQYF; CDR3 DNA: TGTGCCAGCAGCTACGGCCGGGACAGACAGCGGGCGAGGCCAGATACGCAGTATTTT
J gene: TRBJ2-4; clone size: .; V gene: TRBV5-4; CDR3 length: 13; D gene: .; CDR3 protein: CASYSPAKNIQYF; CDR3 DNA: TGTGCCAGCTACAGCCCAGCCAAAAACATTCAGTACTTC
J gene: TRBJ2-7; clone size: .; V gene: TRBV28; CDR3 length: 14; D gene: TRBD1; CDR3 protein: CASSPQGVGYEQYF; CDR3 DNA: TGTGCCAGCAGTCCACAGGGGGTCGGGTACGAGCAGTACTTC
J gene: TRBJ1-1; clone size: .; V gene: TRBV2; CDR3 length: 12; D gene: TRBD1; CDR3 protein: CASSRDRSRTFF; CDR3 DNA: TGTGCCAGCAGTCGGGACAGGAGCAGAACTTTCTTT
J gene: TRBJ2-2; clone size: .; V gene: TRBV11-2; CDR3 length: 17; D gene: TRBD2; CDR3 protein: CASSPRRPGLTTGELFF; CDR3 DNA: TGTGCCAGCAGCCCCAGACGCCCGGGACTAACCACCGGGGAGCTGTTTTTT
J gene: TRBJ2-3; clone size: .; V gene: TRBV11-3; CDR3 length: 17; D gene: TRBD2; CDR3 protein: CASSPRVLAGRTDTQYF; CDR3 DNA: TGTGCCAGCAGCCCACGGGTGCTAGCGGGCCGCACAGATACGCAGTATTTT
J gene: TRBJ2-1; clone size: .; V gene: TRBV15; CDR3 length: 12; D gene: .; CDR3 protein: CATSMEFDEQFF; CDR3 DNA: TGTGCCACCAGCATGGAGTTTGATGAGCAGTTCTTC
J gene: TRBJ1-2; clone size: .; V gene: TRBV29-1; CDR3 length: 13; D gene: TRBD1; CDR3 protein: CSVETGGNYGYTF; CDR3 DNA: TGCAGCGTAGAGACAGGGGGTAACTATGGCTACACCTTC
J gene: TRBJ2-1; clone size: once; V gene: TRBV19; CDR3 length: 16; D gene: .; CDR3 protein: CASSVSGGTLYNEQFF; CDR3 DNA: TGTGCCAGTAGTGTGTCCGGCGGGACTCTCTACAATGAGCAGTTCTTC
J gene: TRBJ2-7; clone size: .; V gene: TRBV28; CDR3 length: 13; D gene: TRBD1; CDR3 protein: CASKVTGTYEQYF; CDR3 DNA: TGTGCCAGCAAGGTGACAGGGACCTACGAGCAGTACTTC
J gene: TRBJ2-5; clone size: once; V gene: TRBV5-1; CDR3 length: 17; D gene: TRBD2; CDR3 protein: CASRIRGTSGVKETQYF; CDR3 DNA: TGCGCCAGCAGAATCAGGGGGACTAGCGGAGTGAAAGAGACCCAGTACTTC
J gene: TRBJ1-6; clone size: few; V gene: TRBV2; CDR3 length: 15; D gene: TRBD1; CDR3 protein: CASSIQGRDNSPLHF; CDR3 DNA: TGTGCCAGCAGCATACAGGGGCGGGATAATTCACCCCTCCACTTT
J gene: TRBJ2-3; clone size: .; V gene: TRBV7-2; CDR3 length: 16; D gene: TRBD2; CDR3 protein: CASSGGIRGLAYAPYF; CDR3 DNA: TGTGCCAGCAGCGGAGGGATAAGGGGACTAGCCTATGCGCCGTATTTT
J gene: TRBJ1-2; clone size: once; V gene: TRBV5-1; CDR3 length: 17; D gene: TRBD1; CDR3 protein: CASSLPGQGKEDYGYTF; CDR3 DNA: TGCGCCAGCAGCCTACCGGGACAGGGTAAGGAGGACTATGGCTACACCTTC
J gene: TRBJ1-3; clone size: .; V gene: TRBV14; CDR3 length: 15; D gene: TRBD1; CDR3 protein: CASSTRTGGGNTIYF; CDR3 DNA: TGTGCCAGCAGCACCCGGACAGGTGGGGGAAACACCATATATTTT
J gene: TRBJ2-7; clone size: .; V gene: TRBV7-8; CDR3 length: 15; D gene: .; CDR3 protein: CASRATGLRDYEQYF; CDR3 DNA: TGTGCCAGCAGGGCCACGGGACTGCGCGACTACGAGCAGTACTTC
J gene: TRBJ1-2; clone size: .; V gene: TRBV28; CDR3 length: 16; D gene: .; CDR3 protein: CASSLLVQDKGYGYTF; CDR3 DNA: TGTGCCAGCAGTTTATTAGTTCAGGACAAAGGCTATGGCTACACCTTC
J gene: TRBJ2-7; clone size: .; V gene: TRBV5-5; CDR3 length: 14; D gene: .; CDR3 protein: CASSRLPSSYEQYF; CDR3 DNA: TGTGCCAGCAGCCGGCTGCCTAGCTCCTACGAGCAGTACTTC
J gene: TRBJ1-5; clone size: .; V gene: TRBV24-1; CDR3 length: 13; D gene: TRBD1; CDR3 protein: CATRGGNRGPPHF; CDR3 DNA: TGTGCCACCAGAGGGGGGAACAGGGGGCCCCCGCATTTT
J gene: TRBJ1-4; clone size: .; V gene: TRBV6-5; CDR3 length: 12; D gene: TRBD1; CDR3 protein: CASRDRDEKLFF; CDR3 DNA: TGTGCCAGCAGGGACAGGGATGAAAAACTGTTTTTT
J gene: TRBJ1-5; clone size: .; V gene: TRBV6-5; CDR3 length: 15; D gene: .; CDR3 protein: CASSTGGVGNQPQHF; CDR3 DNA: TGTGCCAGCAGCACCGGGGGGGTGGGCAATCAGCCCCAGCATTTT
J gene: TRBJ2-2; clone size: few; V gene: TRBV7-9; CDR3 length: 15; D gene: .; CDR3 protein: CASSKQGSDTGELFF; CDR3 DNA: TGTGCCAGCAGTAAACAGGGTAGCGACACCGGGGAGCTGTTTTTT
J gene: TRBJ2-7; clone size: .; V gene: TRBV30; CDR3 length: 15; D gene: TRBD2; CDR3 protein: CAWTNVPRGGNEQYF; CDR3 DNA: TGTGCCTGGACCAATGTGCCACGCGGGGGGAACGAGCAGTACTTC
J gene: TRBJ1-4; clone size: .; V gene: TRBV3-1/TRBV3-2; CDR3 length: 12; D gene: .; CDR3 protein: CASSGTGKSLFF; CDR3 DNA: TGTGCCAGCAGCGGAACCGGGAAATCACTGTTTTTT
J gene: TRBJ2-3; clone size: .; V gene: TRBV29-1; CDR3 length: 15; D gene: TRBD2; CDR3 protein: CSVEWASGSRDTQYF; CDR3 DNA: TGCAGCGTTGAATGGGCTAGCGGGAGCAGGGATACGCAGTATTTT
J gene: TRBJ2-3; clone size: .; V gene: TRBV9; CDR3 length: 13; D gene: .; CDR3 protein: CASSPGTGDTQYF; CDR3 DNA: TGTGCCAGCAGCCCAGGCACAGGGGATACGCAGTATTTT
J gene: TRBJ1-5; clone size: .; V gene: TRBV13; CDR3 length: 16; D gene: .; CDR3 protein: CASSLGGALSNQPQHF; CDR3 DNA: TGTGCCAGCAGCTTAGGGGGGGCGTTGAGCAATCAGCCCCAGCATTTT
J gene: TRBJ2-5; clone size: once; V gene: TRBV11-2; CDR3 length: 16; D gene: TRBD1; CDR3 protein: CASSSTGTGGTKTQYF; CDR3 DNA: TGTGCCAGCAGCTCCACCGGGACAGGGGGCACGAAGACCCAGTACTTC
J gene: TRBJ2-7; clone size: .; V gene: TRBV10-3; CDR3 length: 14; D gene: TRBD1; CDR3 protein: CAISDPDRAYEQYF; CDR3 DNA: TGTGCCATCAGTGATCCTGACAGGGCCTACGAGCAGTACTTC
J gene: TRBJ1-2; clone size: once; V gene: TRBV3-1/TRBV3-2; CDR3 length: 15; D gene: .; CDR3 protein: CASSPPRGRIGGYTF; CDR3 DNA: TGTGCCAGCAGCCCTCCTCGAGGGCGTATTGGAGGCTACACCTTC
J gene: TRBJ2-5; clone size: .; V gene: TRBV4-1; CDR3 length: 18; D gene: TRBD2; CDR3 protein: CASRGATRGLAGGGAQYF; CDR3 DNA: TGCGCCAGCAGGGGCGCCACAAGGGGACTAGCGGGAGGGGGGGCCCAGTACTTC
J gene: TRBJ2-1; clone size: .; V gene: TRBV28; CDR3 length: 18; D gene: TRBD2; CDR3 protein: CASSFASSGDISYNEQFF; CDR3 DNA: TGTGCCAGCAGTTTCGCCTCTAGCGGGGATATCTCCTACAATGAGCAGTTCTTC
J gene: TRBJ2-7; clone size: .; V gene: TRBV5-1; CDR3 length: 15; D gene: TRBD2; CDR3 protein: CASSRSGKDSYEQYF; CDR3 DNA: TGCGCCAGCAGCCGCAGCGGGAAGGATTCCTACGAGCAGTACTTC
J gene: TRBJ1-2; clone size: few; V gene: TRBV6-2/TRBV6-3; CDR3 length: 12; D gene: TRBD1; CDR3 protein: CASSGTVYGYTF; CDR3 DNA: TGTGCCAGCAGCGGGACAGTCTATGGCTACACCTTC